This T cell receptor beta chain was sequenced in a study of OX40 agonist ivuxolimab in advanced cancers. The overall study: Patients were infused with ivuxolimab every 2 weeks at 0.01 to 10 mg/kg. Patients undergoing dose escalation presented with hepatocellular carcinoma, melanoma, renal cell or head and neck cancer. A partial response was reached by three patients: one with hepatocellular carcinoma and two with cutaneous melanoma.

Concerning this clone: Its antigen is currently unknown.

Regarding the study as a whole: The investigators did not determine what antigen specificity the expanded peripheral T cells had.

J gave up 4 bases and V 5 bases, and 4 bases lay outside the gene matches. CDR1 is ENHRY and CDR2 is SYGVKD in the germline V gene. The length of the CDR3 is 14 residues. Using immunoSEQ multiplex PCR, the repertoire was profiled, and TCRdb retains in-frame clones only, with some absent. The sample lists about 68,000 clones, roughly 82% occurring once. Here the sequenced sample was CD4+ or CD8+ T cells sorted from blood, taken in a trial of the OX40 agonist ivuxolimab. V gene TRBV10-3 combines with J gene TRBJ1-1; TRBD1 matches at 10 bases. The sequence derives from an adult with an advanced solid tumor such as melanoma, head and neck, liver or kidney cancer. Here the CDR3 DNA reads TGTGCCATCAGTAGACAGGGGGCCGGCACTGAAGCTTTCTTT. Its translation is CAISRQGAGTEAFF.